This T cell receptor (beta chain) is drawn from a study of cytomegalovirus exposure and HLA in healthy donors. Study-wide results and limits: Productive rates of about 87% or about 30% were seen for most TCR beta V segments in an earlier analysis. Some TCR beta chains (roughly 160 of them) were listed as cytomegalovirus-associated. The authors confirmed in vitro that three CMV-associated chains were specific for CMV antigens.

With regard to this clone: Its target is unknown.

Nominally healthy donors were sampled, though unrecorded immune exposures were likely. PCR used 60 Vbeta primers and 13 Jbeta primers. Sequencing used immunoSEQ multiplex PCR; TCRdb keeps in-frame clones, though not all of them. The sample lists over 150,000 clones, 75% occurring once. Sequencing was done on a sample of PBMCs. This TCR came from a man between 18 and 29 years old in good health and CMV-seronegative.

DNA for the CDR3: TGTGCCAGCAGTCGCCAAAAAGGGGATGGCTACACCTTC. Translation gives CASSRQKGDGYTF. The V call is TRBV6-6, the J call TRBJ1-2; D perhaps matches TRBD1 (5 bases). CDR1 is MNHNY, CDR2 SVGAGI, per germline (reference sequence). This CDR3 is 13 amino acids long. V was shortened by 5 bases and J by 6 bases, with 13 bases between the two germline ends.